The 9 T cell receptor beta chains listed next were all sequenced from one sample in a study of control samples from healthy donors and cancer patients. The method was immunoSEQ multiplex PCR; TCRdb's version includes in-frame clones alone and lacks a portion of them. The repertoire holds approximately 100,000 clones, with around nine tenths as singletons. Sequencing input: blood. The receptors shown here come from a woman between 18 and 30 years old in good health.

This chain uses TRBV5-1 with TRBJ2-3; D not resolved. The CDR3 is 14 amino acids. Germline CDR1 reads SGHRS; CDR2 reads YFSETQ. Deletions cut 7 bases from V and 0 bases from J, with 12 bases between. Written as DNA, the CDR3 is TGCGCCAGCTTCGATTCGAGCAGCACAGATACGCAGTATTTT. It yields the protein CASFDSSSTDTQYF.

The chain combines TRBV19 with TRBJ2-7; D may match TRBD1 or TRBD2 (5 bases each). There are 15 residues in the CDR3. Per germline, CDR1 LNHDA and CDR2 SQIVND (reference sequence). The V and J ends lost 0 bases and 2 bases respectively, with 11 bases between them. The CDR3 loop is CASSIDTGTAYEQYF. Written as DNA, the CDR3 is TGTGCCAGTAGTATAGACACCGGGACCGCCTACGAGCAGTACTTC.

The rearrangement joins TRBV25-1 to TRBJ2-5; D is undetermined. Germline V gene sequence: CDR1 MGHDK, CDR2 SYGVNS. CDR3 length equals 11 residues. V lost 6 bases and J 2 bases, leaving 4 bases between the germline ends. CDR3 sequence: CASRVQETQYF. CDR3 coding DNA: TGTGCCAGCAGAGTACAAGAGACCCAGTACTTC.

The chain employs TRBV6-5 and TRBJ2-7, with TRBD1 matching over 7 bases. V shed 6 bases, J shed 5 bases, and the junction held 7 bases outside the gene matches. Germline assignment: CDR1 MNHEY and CDR2 SVGAGI. The CDR3 spans 13 residues. This CDR3 is CASSRQGADEQYF. CDR3 DNA sequence: TGTGCCAGCAGCAGACAGGGTGCCGACGAGCAGTACTTC.

The chain joins TRBV7-8 to TRBJ2-5; D gene unclear. The CDR3 spans 13 residues. Germline CDR1 and CDR2: SGHVS and FQNEAQ. V was cut by 1 base and J by 4 bases, with 7 bases left in between. CDR3 in amino acids: CASSLERRETQYF. The CDR3, as DNA: TGTGCCAGCAGCTTAGAACGGCGAGAGACCCAGTACTTC.

This clone has just one count. The rearrangement links TRBV7-8 to TRBJ1-6; 7 bases agree with TRBD1. J was trimmed by 4 bases and V by 5 bases; bases with no gene match: 14. Germline CDR1 is SGHVS and CDR2 is FQNEAQ. The CDR3 is made up of 18 amino acids. The CDR3 reads CASSVSRGQQEYNSPLHF. In nucleotides, the CDR3 is TGTGCCAGCAGCGTTAGTAGGGGACAGCAGGAATATAATTCACCCCTCCACTTT.

Written as DNA, the CDR3 is TGTGCCAGCAGCTTAACGGGAGTAGCGGGGTATTACGAGCAGTACTTC. Its translation is CASSLTGVAGYYEQYF. The rearrangement joins TRBV11-2 to TRBJ2-7; 8 nucleotides align to TRBD2. Germline CDR1 and CDR2: SGHAT and FQNNGV. The V gene end was trimmed by 2 bases and the J gene end by 4 bases; junction bases not matched to a gene: 10. This CDR3 is 16 amino acids long. Filled out from reference TRBV11-2 and TRBJ2-7, the complete variable domain reads EAGVAQSPRYKIIEKRQSVAFWCNPISGHATLYWYQQILGQGPKLLIQFQNNGVVDDSQLPKDRFSAERLKGVDSTLKIQPAKLEDSAVYLCASSLTGVAGYYEQYFGPGTRLTVT.

This clone was observed a handful of times. The genes are TRBV6-4 and TRBJ2-1, with D unclear. The CDR3 runs 13 residues. Trimming cost V 2 bases and J 9 bases, with 11 bases left between them. Germline V gene sequence: CDR1 MRHNA, CDR2 SNTAGT. The CDR3 DNA sequence: TGTGCCAGCAGTGACGAGGCGTCCGGTGAGCAGTTCTTC. Translated: CASSDEASGEQFF.

This clone was seen only a few times. The chain uses TRBV3-1 (or the pseudogene TRBV3-2) and TRBJ2-2; TRBD2 agrees at 10 bases. J gave up 0 bases and V 1 base, and 8 bases lay outside the gene matches. CDR1 is LGHDT and CDR2 is YNNKEL in the germline V gene (reference sequence). The CDR3 is 19 amino acids. DNA for the CDR3: TGTGCCAGCAGCCAAGTAACAGGGACTAGCGTCTCGAACACCGGGGAGCTGTTTTTT. Translated: CASSQVTGTSVSNTGELFF.